This is a list of T cell receptor beta chains from one sample in a study of cytomegalovirus exposure and HLA in healthy donors. The repertoire was sequenced with immunoSEQ multiplex PCR; TCRdb's copy has only in-frame clones and lacks some. The data contain over 150,000 clones, roughly 80% of them singletons. Material for sequencing was PBMCs. The receptors were sampled from a man younger than 45 in good health and CMV-seropositive. The CDR3 runs from the conserved cysteine through the conserved F or W. The D gene is left open where the match is weak. The size field is filled for only some rows; it gives once, few, many or a size class.

J	D	V	size	CDR3	DNA
TRBJ2-7	NA	TRBV28	NA	CASNEGGDYEQYF	TGTGCCAGCAATGAAGGGGGGGACTACGAGCAGTACTTC
TRBJ2-7	NA	TRBV6-5	NA	CASSFGHGSYEQYF	TGTGCCAGCAGTTTTGGACACGGTAGCTACGAGCAGTACTTC
TRBJ2-7	NA	TRBV7-2	NA	CASSLYPSYEQYF	TGTGCCAGCAGCTTATATCCCTCTTACGAGCAGTACTTC
TRBJ2-3	NA	TRBV11-3	NA	CASSLRVTDTQYF	TGTGCCAGCAGCTTGCGGGTCACAGATACGCAGTATTTT
TRBJ1-2	NA	TRBV28	NA	CASSSNYGYTF	TGTGCCAGCAGCTCCAACTATGGCTACACCTTC
TRBJ2-5	NA	TRBV7-6	NA	CASSLGRVQETQYF	TGTGCCAGCAGCTTAGGGAGAGTCCAAGAGACCCAGTACTTC
TRBJ2-4	TRBD2	TRBV5-4	NA	CASSRAGRSRIQYF	TGTGCCAGCAGCCGAGCGGGGAGAAGCAGAATTCAGTACTTC
TRBJ1-5	NA	TRBV30	NA	CAWSKDSYNQPQHF	TGTGCCTGGAGTAAGGACAGCTACAATCAGCCCCAGCATTTT
TRBJ2-7	NA	TRBV9	NA	CASSVEGGGSSYEQYF	TGTGCCAGCAGCGTAGAAGGCGGGGGCTCCTCCTACGAGCAGTACTTC
TRBJ2-1	NA	TRBV6-5	NA	CASSRVRHTYSEQFF	TGTGCCAGCAGCCGAGTAAGACACACTTACAGTGAGCAGTTCTTC
TRBJ2-3	TRBD2	TRBV5-1	once	CASSLATSPDTQYF	TGCGCCAGCAGCTTGGCGACTAGCCCAGATACGCAGTATTTT
TRBJ1-6	TRBD1	TRBV6-5	NA	CASSYAGTGPNSPLHF	TGTGCCAGCAGTTACGCGGGGACAGGGCCTAATTCACCCCTCCACTTT
TRBJ2-1	NA	TRBV5-6	NA	CASTWGRTYNEQFF	TGTGCCAGCACCTGGGGCAGAACCTACAATGAGCAGTTCTTC
TRBJ2-2	TRBD1	TRBV6-1	NA	CASRRGTGNAGELFF	TGTGCCAGCAGGAGGGGGACAGGGAACGCCGGGGAGCTGTTTTTT
TRBJ2-7	TRBD1	TRBV6-1	few	CASSAGQGVDEQYF	TGTGCCAGCAGTGCGGGACAGGGGGTCGACGAGCAGTACTTC
TRBJ2-3	NA	TRBV28	NA	CASRLDGGGTDTQYF	TGTGCCAGCAGACTCGATGGAGGGGGCACAGATACGCAGTATTTT
TRBJ2-3	TRBD2	TRBV13	NA	CASTSEGAGGQTQYF	TGTGCCAGCACCTCGGAAGGAGCGGGGGGGCAAACGCAGTATTTT
TRBJ1-5	NA	TRBV19	NA	CASSIDWQAEPQHF	TGTGCCAGTAGTATAGATTGGCAGGCTGAGCCCCAGCATTTT
TRBJ1-2	NA	TRBV6-5	NA	CASSLTTGTYGYTF	TGTGCCAGCAGTCTAACGACAGGAACCTATGGCTACACCTTC
TRBJ1-2	NA	TRBV4-1	NA	CASSQDPGSRGYTF	TGCGCCAGCAGCCAAGATCCGGGGAGTCGGGGCTACACCTTC
TRBJ2-1	TRBD2	TRBV10-3	NA	CAISENSGGAAEQFF	TGTGCCATCAGTGAGAATAGCGGGGGGGCCGCTGAGCAGTTCTTC
TRBJ1-1	NA	TRBV7-3	few	CASTFERGTEAFF	TGTGCCAGCACCTTCGAACGGGGCACTGAAGCTTTCTTT
TRBJ2-1	NA	TRBV6-6	once	CASSLNTNNEQFF	TGTGCCAGCAGTTTGAACACAAACAATGAGCAGTTCTTC
TRBJ2-3	TRBD2	TRBV2	NA	CASSVGDSGGTDTQYF	TGTGCCAGCAGTGTTGGGGATAGCGGGGGGACAGATACGCAGTATTTT
TRBJ2-5	NA	TRBV10-3	NA	CAISEVREETQYF	TGTGCCATCAGTGAGGTGAGGGAAGAGACCCAGTACTTC
TRBJ2-1	TRBD2	TRBV9	NA	CASSVASGAYNEQFF	TGTGCCAGCAGCGTCGCTAGCGGGGCCTACAATGAGCAGTTCTTC